Following are 20 T cell receptor beta chains from one sample sequenced in a study of vaccination and CD4 T cells after COVID-19. These TCRs are of unknown antigen specificity. Indicated treatment: approximately nine-day PBMC culture with coronavirus spike peptide pools or control peptides (ViraFEST assay). Sequencing of DNA taken from cultured CD4+ T cells relied on the Oncomine TCR Beta short-read assay. Each CDR3 protein is one row after TCRdb ran MiXCR on the PCR reads. The sample contains some 3,900 distinct CDR3 sequences, about 20% of which appear only once. The sequencing sample was made of CD4+ T cells from blood, cultured in vitro. These receptors all come from a human donor who had recovered from COVID-19.

This clonotype has more than one count but fewer than ten. The V call is TRBV5-6, the J call TRBJ1-2; 7 nucleotides line up with TRBD1. The CDR3 runs to 13 residues. Germline V lookup: CDR1 SGHDT, CDR2 YYEEEE. V trimming: 4 bases; J trimming: 4 bases; junction bases outside the gene matches: 4. CDR3 loop: CASSLRDSYGYTF. CDR3 DNA sequence: TGTGCCAGCAGCCTCCGGGACAGCTATGGCTACACCTTC.

In this sample, this clonotype is hyperexpanded. The V call is TRBV5-1, the J call TRBJ2-7; D is perhaps TRBD1 or TRBD2 (5 bases each). CDR3 size: 14 residues. Germline CDR1 and CDR2: SGHRS and YFSETQ. Between the trimmed V and J ends, which lost 3 bases and 2 bases, there was a span of 12 bases. CDR3 protein: CASSSSGPPYEQYF. The CDR3 DNA sequence: TGCGCCAGCAGCTCCTCGGGACCGCCCTACGAGCAGTACTTC.

By proportion, this clonotype is medium-sized. The chain couples TRBV7-6 to TRBJ2-3, with a tentative D call TRBD2 (7 bases). The CDR3 is 17 amino acids. The V end lost 1 base, the J end lost 4 bases, and 18 bases lay between the germline ends. Germline CDR1 reads SGHVS; CDR2 reads FNYEAQ. The CDR3 DNA sequence: TGTGCCAGCAGCTTAGGACTGGGGGGCGGGGGCCCAGATACGCAGTATTTT. Translating gives CASSLGLGGGGPDTQYF. Complete variable domain (other parts from reference TRBV7-6 and TRBJ2-3): GAGVSQSPRYKVTKRGQDVALRCDPISGHVSLYWYRQALGQGPEFLTYFNYEAQQDKSGLPNDRFSAERPEGSISTLTIQRTEQRDSAMYRCASSLGLGGGGPDTQYFGPGTRLTVL.

This clonotype is labeled as medium-sized (0.01 to 0.1%). The chain employs TRBV6-1 and TRBJ1-5; D uncertain. The CDR3 runs 19 residues. Germline lookup yields CDR1 MNHNS and CDR2 SASEGT. The V end was cut by 7 bases, the J end by 0 bases, with 25 bases between. In DNA form, the CDR3 reads TGTGCCAGCACCCTCACAGTAACCTTGGGCCACATTAGCAATCAGCCCCAGCATTTT. It yields the protein CASTLTVTLGHISNQPQHF.

The chain links TRBV18 to TRBJ1-2; D call uncertain. Looked up from germline, CDR1 is KGHSH and CDR2 is LQKENI. This CDR3 has 14 residues. The V end lost 2 bases, the J end lost 5 bases, and 12 bases lay between the germline ends. The CDR3 nucleotides are TGTGCCAGCTCACCAGAGGGAGCTGTTTATGGCTACACCTTC. Its translation: CASSPEGAVYGYTF.

This chain connects TRBV27 to TRBJ2-7; 8 nucleotides line up with TRBD2. This CDR3 has 16 residues. The ends lost 0 bases at V and 7 bases at J; junction bases unmatched: 11. Per the germline V gene, CDR1 is MNHEY and CDR2 is SMNVEV (reference sequence). DNA for the CDR3: TGTGCCAGCAGTTTATCGATTGCGGGGGGCTCGGGGGAGCAGTACTTC. This gives the protein CASSLSIAGGSGEQYF.

Only one count was recorded for this clonotype. The chain has TRBV5-6 and TRBJ1-2; D may be TRBD1 (5 bases). The CDR3 is 13 amino acids. CDR1 and CDR2 (germline): SGHDT, YYEEEE. V was shortened by 4 bases and J by 4 bases, with 11 bases between the two germline ends. Here the CDR3 reads CASSLRDGYGYTF. As DNA, the CDR3 is TGTGCCAGCAGCCTCCGGGACGGCTATGGCTACACCTTC. The full variable domain, with the rest looked up from reference TRBV5-6 and TRBJ1-2, is DAGVTQSPTHLIKTRGQQVTLRCSPKSGHDTVSWYQQALGQGPQFIFQYYEEEERQRGNFPDRFSGHQFPNYSSELNVNALLLGDSALYLCASSLRDGYGYTFGSGTRLTVV.

This clonotype has only a few counts. The chain is built from TRBV10-3 and TRBJ2-5, with 7 positions matching TRBD2. The germline gives CDR1 ENHRY, CDR2 SYGVKD. Trimming removed 6 bases from V and 5 bases from J; junction bases left unmatched: 6. The CDR3 spans 13 residues. CDR3 amino acids: CAISDRGGETQYF. The CDR3 nucleotides are TGTGCCATCAGCGATCGGGGAGGGGAGACCCAGTACTTC.

V is TRBV15 and J is TRBJ2-1, with TRBD1 matching 9 bases. V gave up 3 bases and J gave up 14 bases; unmatched junction bases: 20. The CDR3 is 17 residues long. Germline V CDR1 and CDR2: LNHNV, YYDKDF (reference sequence). The CDR3 DNA follows: TGTGCCACCAGCAGCCCCGAGGGGACCACGACAGGGGGGAGGAAGTTCTTC. Translation: CATSSPEGTTTGGRKFF.

The rearrangement joins TRBV25-1 to TRBJ1-1, with TRBD1 matching over 7 bases. The V gene's germline CDR1 is MGHDK and CDR2 SYGVNS. CDR3 length: 13 amino acids. The trim removed 8 bases at V and 4 bases at J, leaving 7 bases unmatched. CDR3 sequence (DNA): TGTGCCAGCGAGAACTACAGGGGCACTGAAGCTTTCTTT. Its protein product is CASENYRGTEAFF.

In its sample, this clonotype was seen a few times. The chain employs TRBV5-1 and TRBJ1-2, with D possibly TRBD1 on 6 matching bases. The length of the CDR3 is 14 residues. V was trimmed by 0 bases and J by 4 bases, leaving 10 bases between them. Germline V CDR1 and CDR2: SGHRS, YFSETQ. The CDR3, as DNA: TGCGCCAGCAGCTTGGACAGGGCCGTCTATGGCTACACCTTC. Protein product: CASSLDRAVYGYTF.

The CDR3 DNA sequence: TGCAGTGCTAGGGAGGGGGGGGCGGACACCGGGGAGCTGTTTTTT. Its translation: CSAREGGADTGELFF. The chain links TRBV20-1 to TRBJ2-2, with a tentative D call TRBD2 (7 bases). The CDR3 is 15 amino acids. Per the germline V gene, CDR1 is DFQATT and CDR2 is SNEGSKA (reference sequence). The germline V and J ends were trimmed by 3 bases and 3 bases, with 14 bases remaining between them.

The V and J genes are TRBV7-9 and TRBJ1-2, with D maybe TRBD1 (6 bases). The CDR3 spans 14 residues. V was pared by 5 bases and J by 4 bases, with 14 bases between. Germline V gives CDR1 SEHNR, CDR2 FQNEAQ (reference sequence). The CDR3 DNA follows: TGTGCCAGCAGCAGAGACAGGACTATCTATGGCTACACCTTC. Translation gives CASSRDRTIYGYTF.

The rearrangement joins TRBV5-1 to TRBJ1-1; the D gene is possibly TRBD1 (6 bases). Germline V gene data show CDR1 as SGHRS and CDR2 as YFSETQ. The germline V and J ends were trimmed by 4 bases and 5 bases, with 15 bases remaining between them. The CDR3 extends over 14 amino acids. CDR3 in DNA: TGCGCCAGCAGCCAAGTCAGGGGAGGAACTGAAGCTTTCTTT. Translated: CASSQVRGGTEAFF. Full variable domain (remainder filled in from reference TRBV5-1 and TRBJ1-1): KAGVTQTPRYLIKTRGQQVTLSCSPISGHRSVSWYQQTPGQGLQFLFEYFSETQRNKGNFPGRFSGRQFSNSRSEMNVSTLELGDSALYLCASSQVRGGTEAFFGQGTRLTVV.

Comment on this clonotype: A much more abundant neighbour one base away suggests this may be a read error. The CDR3 reads CASSKNQGLYGYTF. The CDR3 bases are TGTGCCAGCAGCAAAAATCAAGGCCTTTATGGCTACACCTTC. The V gene is TRBV21-1, the J gene TRBJ1-2. TRBV21-1 has pseudogene status. The CDR3 runs 14 residues.

This clonotype was recorded a few times. The chain combines TRBV5-1 with TRBJ1-1; 10 positions agree with TRBD1. The germline gives CDR1 SGHRS, CDR2 YFSETQ. Trimming took 0 bases from V and 5 from J; bases not matched to a gene: 7. The CDR3 consists of 16 residues. The CDR3 nucleotides are TGCGCCAGCAGCTTGGGGAGGACAGGGGGTATGACTGAAGCTTTCTTT. It translates to CASSLGRTGGMTEAFF.

The V and J genes are TRBV6-1 and TRBJ2-7; D possibly uses TRBD1 or TRBD2 (5 bases each). Germline loops: CDR1 MNHNS, CDR2 SASEGT. V lost 6 bases and J 2 bases, leaving 17 bases between the germline ends. This CDR3 spans 15 amino acids. DNA of the CDR3: TGTGCCAGCAGACAGAAGGGACCGTCTACCTACGAGCAGTACTTC. It encodes CASRQKGPSTYEQYF.

The chain combines TRBV7-3 with TRBJ2-1; D remains ambiguous. Trimming pared 6 bases from V and 8 bases from J, leaving 14 bases between. This CDR3 is 13 amino acids long. Germline V CDR1 and CDR2: SGHTA, FQGTGA. The CDR3 is CASRRNPSDEQFF. CDR3 bases: TGTGCCAGCAGACGCAATCCGAGTGATGAGCAGTTCTTC.

J is TRBJ2-2 and V is TRBV12-3 or TRBV12-4; no firm D call. V was shortened by 6 bases and J by 0 bases, with 14 bases between the two germline ends. The CDR3 is 16 residues long. CDR3 in DNA: TGTGCCAGCAGCCGCCGTCGCCGGACGAACACCGGGGAGCTGTTTTTT. Protein product: CASSRRRRTNTGELFF.

The chain joins TRBV30 to TRBJ2-3, with D maybe TRBD1 (5 bases). The CDR3 sequence is 15 residues long. Looked up from germline, CDR1 is GTSNPN and CDR2 is SVGIG (reference sequence). V was cut by 1 base and J by 0 bases, with 11 bases left in between. In DNA form, the CDR3 reads TGTGCCTGGAGTGCCCGGACAATTAGCACAGATACGCAGTATTTT. Amino acid sequence: CAWSARTISTDTQYF.